The clone carrying this T cell receptor beta chain came up many times. Its target is unknown. This record comes from a study of breast tumors, draining lymph nodes, adjacent tissues. The lymph nodes were axillary draining lymph nodes from breast cancer patients. With 1 base clipped from V and 5 bases from J, the junction kept 3 bases outside the gene matches. Germline CDR1 and CDR2: LGHNA and YNFKEQ. The CDR3 is 15 amino acids. Findings and caveats of the study: Tumor repertoires ranked between lymph nodes and nontumor tissue in diversity, with V and J gene preferences. Luminal-like breast cancer showed significantly greater tumor-nontumor repertoire similarity than basal-like breast cancer did.

One entry per CDR3 protein results from TCRdb running MiXCR on the multiplex PCR reads. There are 150,000 to 200,000 distinct CDR3 sequences in the sample; roughly 30% occur only once, and around 4.5% lies in the top ten. Material: axillary lymph node tissue. This sequence was found in a female donor with breast cancer. Some clones in this sample may be carry-over from other donors' samples. This rearrangement joins TRBV4-2 to TRBJ2-1; 9 bases are shared with TRBD2. CDR3 sequence (DNA): TGTGCCAGCAGCCAAGTAGCGGGAGACAACAATGAGCAGTTCTTC. It yields the protein CASSQVAGDNNEQFF.